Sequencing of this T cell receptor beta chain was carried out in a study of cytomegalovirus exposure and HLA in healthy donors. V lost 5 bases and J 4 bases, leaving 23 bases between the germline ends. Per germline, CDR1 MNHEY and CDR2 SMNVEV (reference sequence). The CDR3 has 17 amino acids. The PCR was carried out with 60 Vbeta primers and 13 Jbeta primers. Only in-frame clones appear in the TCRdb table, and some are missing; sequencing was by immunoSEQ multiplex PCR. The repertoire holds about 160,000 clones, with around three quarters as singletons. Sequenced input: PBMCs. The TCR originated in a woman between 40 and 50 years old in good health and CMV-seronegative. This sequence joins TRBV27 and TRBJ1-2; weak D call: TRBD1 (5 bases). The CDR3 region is CASSPSSLTETLYGYTF. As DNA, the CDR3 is TGTGCCAGCAGTCCCTCTTCCCTGACAGAAACCCTCTATGGCTACACCTTC.